The clone carrying this T cell receptor (beta chain) was observed at least ten times. Its antigen is not known. These data originate in a study of metastatic and nonmetastatic thyroid tumors. Background on the study: A comparison of repertoires was made across blood and tumor or nodule tissue from malignant and benign thyroid patients. Study conclusions and caveats: Patients with malignant thyroid tumors reportedly had significantly higher TCR beta diversity than those with benign nodules, in blood and tumor.

Original analysis: A papillary thyroid cancer distant-metastasis classifier was built from CDR3 differences across clinicopathological groups. TCRdb reprocessed the PCR reads via MiXCR. The V and J calls and clone size are TCRdb's, not the authors'. Among under 15,000 clones, under 30% were seen once, and the ten largest hold 18%. Patients underwent thyroid surgery, and none had received any treatment before it. Germline-derived CDR1 and CDR2 are LNHDA and SQIVND (reference sequence). The J segment lost 2 bases and the V segment lost 8 bases, leaving 8 bases of the junction unmatched. The CDR3 runs 14 residues.

The source of this sequence is a female donor with papillary thyroid cancer or a benign thyroid nodule (not recorded which). Some clones in this sample may be carry-over from other donors' samples. The specimen was tumor tissue. This sequence joins TRBV19 and TRBJ2-5, with 7 bases fitting TRBD1. CDR3 in DNA: TGTGCCAGTTCGGCTTGGGACAGTCAAGAGACCCAGTACTTC. Protein: CASSAWDSQETQYF.